The clone carrying this T cell receptor beta chain was seen more than once but under ten times. The antigen remains unidentified. Between the trimmed V and J ends, which lost 2 bases and 3 bases, there was a span of 14 bases. CDR3 length: 15 residues. Germline V gene sequence: CDR1 MNHEY, CDR2 SMNVEV (reference sequence). TCRdb used MiXCR to reprocess the 5' RACE reads, holding one entry per CDR3 protein. In the table there are about 500,000 distinct CDR3 sequences, around a sixth of which are singletons. This sample is drawn from a study of T cells after yellow fever vaccination. General observations from the study: After the booster, 95% to 98% of CD4 and approximately 90% of CD8 primary-response clones were re-detected. Clonotype sharing between CD4 and CD8 compartments was small.

The clonotype originates from a man between 18 and 35 years old who received the YFV17D yellow fever vaccine. Sample: PBMCs, taken 4 to 5 days after the first yellow fever vaccination. V is TRBV27 and J is TRBJ2-7; D is undetermined. CDR3 sequence reads: CASSLGANPFYEQYF. The DNA for the CDR3 is TGTGCCAGCAGTTTAGGAGCAAATCCGTTCTACGAGCAGTACTTC.